This T cell receptor beta chain comes out of a study of cytomegalovirus exposure and HLA in healthy donors. Notes on the study in general: Per a later analysis, HLA-associated TCR beta chains showed more clonal expansion than other, equally common TCR beta chains. A link between a missense DCLRE1C variant and TCR beta V- and J-gene trimming emerged from a later analysis.

Germline V gives CDR1 SGHAT, CDR2 FQNNGV. V gave up 4 bases and J gave up 5 bases; unmatched junction bases: 14. The CDR3 is 18 residues long. 60 Vbeta and 13 Jbeta primers were used in PCR. Repertoires were generated with immunoSEQ multiplex PCR, while TCRdb's copy carries only in-frame clones and drops some. The sample contains about 220,000 clones, more than 75% of which appear only once. A remark on this clone: What it recognizes is unknown.

Sequences were obtained from PBMCs. The sequence came from a middle-aged woman in good health and CMV-seropositive. V is TRBV11-2 and J is TRBJ2-2; 9 nucleotides agree with TRBD1. This CDR3 is CASSSTGGTGMRTGELFF. The CDR3 nucleotides are TGTGCCAGCAGCTCCACCGGAGGGACAGGGATGAGGACCGGGGAGCTGTTTTTT. Looking up the rest from reference TRBV11-2 and TRBJ2-2 gives the full variable domain: EAGVAQSPRYKIIEKRQSVAFWCNPISGHATLYWYQQILGQGPKLLIQFQNNGVVDDSQLPKDRFSAERLKGVDSTLKIQPAKLEDSAVYLCASSSTGGTGMRTGELFFGEGSRLTVL.